These 7 T cell receptor beta chains were sequenced from one sample in a study of somatic mutations in cytotoxic T cells in rheumatoid arthritis. Here immunoSEQ multiplex PCR was the method, and the copy in TCRdb shows in-frame clones only, minus some. The sample records some 35,000 clones, about 80% being singletons. The sequencing sample was made of CD8+ T cells sorted from blood. Receptors were obtained from a middle-aged man in good health.

This chain joins TRBV27 and TRBJ2-7; the D is unclear. The CDR3 extends over 10 amino acids. Between the trimmed V and J ends, which lost 7 bases and 5 bases, there was a span of 6 bases. The germline V gene encodes CDR1 MNHEY and CDR2 SMNVEV (reference sequence). As DNA, the CDR3 is TGTGCCAGCAAGGGCCACGAGCAGTACTTC. Its protein product is CASKGHEQYF.

This clone was seen a handful of times. The rearrangement joins TRBV23-1 to TRBJ2-1; 9 bases match TRBD2. TRBV23-1 is an ORF, with its function uncertain. The V and J ends lost 4 bases and 8 bases, in that order; junction bases with no gene match: 9. The CDR3 runs to 15 residues. This chain's CDR3 is CASSPASGRFYEQFF. Written as DNA, the CDR3 is TGCGCCAGCAGTCCCGCGAGCGGGAGGTTCTATGAGCAGTTCTTC.

The V call is TRBV19, the J call TRBJ1-2; D is ambiguous. The CDR3 extends over 16 amino acids. Trimming left V 1 base short and J 1 base short, with 13 bases between. CDR1 and CDR2 (germline): LNHDA, SQIVND (reference sequence). This chain's CDR3 is CASSIALVDYNYGYTF. The CDR3 DNA reads TGTGCCAGTAGTATAGCCCTGGTGGATTATAACTATGGCTACACCTTC.

The chain combines TRBV9 with TRBJ2-3; 11 positions agree with TRBD2. The length of the CDR3 is 17 residues. V shed 0 bases, J shed 0 bases, and the junction held 3 bases outside the gene matches. Germline loops: CDR1 SGDLS, CDR2 YYNGEE. CDR3 protein: CASSVALAGESTDTQYF. CDR3 nucleotides: TGTGCCAGCAGCGTAGCACTAGCGGGAGAGAGCACAGATACGCAGTATTTT.

V is TRBV7-2 and J is TRBJ2-7, with unresolved D. The length of the CDR3 is 15 residues. Looked up from germline, CDR1 is SGHTA and CDR2 is FQGNSA. The V end was cut by 1 base, the J end by 2 bases, with 12 bases between. As DNA, the CDR3 is TGTGCCAGCAGCTTAGAAGGCAGTTCGGCCTACGAGCAGTACTTC. This encodes CASSLEGSSAYEQYF.

This rearrangement joins TRBV5-8 to TRBJ1-2; 7 nucleotides align to TRBD1. CDR1 and CDR2 (germline): SGHTS, YDEGEE. CDR3 size: 13 residues. Trimming took 3 bases from V and 14 from J; bases not matched to a gene: 13. The CDR3 region has the DNA TGTGCCAGCAGCTCCCGGGACAGATACCCGGGGACCTTC. It specifies CASSSRDRYPGTF.

This chain joins TRBV4-3 and TRBJ1-1; D possibly corresponds to TRBD1 (5 bases). Trimming removed 4 bases from V and 1 base from J, with 13 bases in between. The CDR3 has 15 residues. The germline CDR1 and CDR2 sequences are LGHNA and YSLEER. This CDR3 reads CASSLRPGENTEAFF. The CDR3, as DNA: TGCGCCAGCAGCCTCCGGCCGGGGGAGAACACTGAAGCTTTCTTT.